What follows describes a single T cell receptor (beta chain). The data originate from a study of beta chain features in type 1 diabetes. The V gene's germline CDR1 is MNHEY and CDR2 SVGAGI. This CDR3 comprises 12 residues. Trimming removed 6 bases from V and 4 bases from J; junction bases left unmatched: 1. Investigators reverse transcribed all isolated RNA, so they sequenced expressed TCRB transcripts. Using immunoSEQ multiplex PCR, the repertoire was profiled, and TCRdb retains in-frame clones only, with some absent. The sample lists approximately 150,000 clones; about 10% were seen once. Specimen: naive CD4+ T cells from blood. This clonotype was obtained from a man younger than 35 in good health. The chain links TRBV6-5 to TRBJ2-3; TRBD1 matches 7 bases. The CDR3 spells CASRTGSDTQYF. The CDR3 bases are TGTGCCAGCAGGACAGGGTCAGATACGCAGTATTTT.